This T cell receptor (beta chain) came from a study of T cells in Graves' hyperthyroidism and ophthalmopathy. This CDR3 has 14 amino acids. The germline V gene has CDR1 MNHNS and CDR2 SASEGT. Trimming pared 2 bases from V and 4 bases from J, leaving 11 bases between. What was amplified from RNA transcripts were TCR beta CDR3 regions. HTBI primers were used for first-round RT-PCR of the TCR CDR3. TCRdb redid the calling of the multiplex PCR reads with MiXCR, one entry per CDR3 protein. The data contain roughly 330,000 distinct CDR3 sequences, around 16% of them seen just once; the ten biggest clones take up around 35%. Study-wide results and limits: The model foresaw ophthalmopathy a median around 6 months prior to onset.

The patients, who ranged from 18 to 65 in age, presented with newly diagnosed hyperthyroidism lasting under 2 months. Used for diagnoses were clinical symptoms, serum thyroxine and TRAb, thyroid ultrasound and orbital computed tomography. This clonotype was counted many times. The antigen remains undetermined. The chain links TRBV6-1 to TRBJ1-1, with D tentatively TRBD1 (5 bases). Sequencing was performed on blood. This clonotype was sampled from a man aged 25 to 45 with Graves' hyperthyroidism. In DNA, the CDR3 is TGTGCCAGCAGTGAATTTTGGGACCGCACTGAAGCTTTCTTT. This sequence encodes CASSEFWDRTEAFF.